The present entry profiles one T cell receptor (beta chain) with its context. Its antigen is undetermined. Repertoires were generated with immunoSEQ multiplex PCR, while TCRdb's copy carries only in-frame clones and drops some. Here the sample spans about 38,000 clones, approximately 89% being singletons. Per the germline V gene, CDR1 is SGHNT and CDR2 is YYREEE (reference sequence). V was clipped by 1 base and J by 6 bases, with 11 bases between them. The CDR3 length is 14 residues. The data stem from a study of neoadjuvant nivolumab and ipilimumab in lung cancer. General study findings and limits: From pretherapy to surgery, tumor richness and clonality rose with dual therapy.

This receptor was obtained from an adult with non-small cell lung cancer. The chain has TRBV5-4 and TRBJ1-5, with D tentatively TRBD1 (5 bases). Source: peripheral blood, taken before neoadjuvant nivolumab, alone or with ipilimumab. DNA of the CDR3: TGTGCCAGCAGCTTGCAGGGTCCGGGTCAGCCCCAGCATTTT. Its translation is CASSLQGPGQPQHF. Supplemented by reference TRBV5-4 and TRBJ1-5, the full variable domain reads ETGVTQSPTHLIKTRGQQVTLRCSSQSGHNTVSWYQQALGQGPQFIFQYYREEENGRGNFPPRFSGLQFPNYSSELNVNALELDDSALYLCASSLQGPGQPQHFGDGTRLSIL.